This passage covers 5 T cell receptor beta chains from one sample sequenced in a study of patients and donors after allogeneic stem cell transplantation. TCRdb recomputed calls from the RT-PCR reads with MiXCR, one row per CDR3 protein. The sample records about 400,000 distinct CDR3 sequences, 16% being singletons. Sequences were obtained from blood, either unsorted or a sorted T cell fraction (not recorded which). The receptors were gathered from a human donor who was either an allogeneic HSCT recipient or a stem cell or donor lymphocyte infusion donor (not recorded which). It is not recorded whose cells these are; they may come from a transplant donor.

The genes are TRBV20-1 and TRBJ2-3; 10 bases are shared with TRBD2. Germline V lookup: CDR1 DFQATT, CDR2 SNEGSKA (reference sequence). The junction had 9 bases not matched to a gene; V was cut back by 4 bases and J by 2 bases. This CDR3 comprises 16 residues. The CDR3 sequence is CSAKVSSGGPTDTQYF. CDR3 DNA: TGCAGTGCTAAGGTTTCTAGCGGGGGACCCACAGATACGCAGTATTTT.

This clonotype turned up a few times. The gene calls are TRBV11-2 and TRBJ2-1, with a tentative D call TRBD2 (5 bases). V gave up 5 bases and J gave up 3 bases, with 14 bases separating them. CDR3 length equals 15 residues. Germline CDR1 SGHAT, CDR2 FQNNGV. CDR3 nucleotides: TGTGCCAGCAGCCTCGTGGGGAGAGTCTACAATGAGCAGTTCTTC. Translating gives CASSLVGRVYNEQFF.

The table lists this clonotype with many counts. This rearrangement joins TRBV5-1 to TRBJ2-2, with D perhaps matching TRBD1 or TRBD2 (5 bases each). The CDR3 spans 12 residues. The V gene's germline CDR1 is SGHRS and CDR2 YFSETQ. V lost 0 bases and J 13 bases, leaving 10 bases between the germline ends. This chain's CDR3 is CASSLAGRWLFF. CDR3 nucleotides: TGCGCCAGCAGCTTGGCAGGGAGATGGCTGTTTTTT.

The chain is built from TRBV4-2 and TRBJ2-7; the D gene is possibly TRBD1 (5 bases). Germline lookup yields CDR1 LGHNA and CDR2 YNFKEQ. The CDR3 extends over 15 amino acids. Trimming pared 1 base from V and 3 bases from J, leaving 13 bases between. CDR3 in DNA: TGTGCCAGCAGCCAAGGGCATTGGGGCGGCTACGAGCAGTACTTC. Encoded protein: CASSQGHWGGYEQYF.

The V gene is TRBV7-2, the J gene TRBJ1-4; a weak D match, TRBD1 (5 bases). Looked up from germline, CDR1 is SGHTA and CDR2 is FQGNSA. The V gene lost 5 bases and the J gene lost 2 bases, with 15 bases spanning the gap. The CDR3 is 16 residues long. CDR3 sequence reads: CASSPEGGATNEKLFF. The CDR3 coding sequence is TGTGCCAGCAGCCCGGAAGGAGGGGCGACTAATGAAAAACTGTTTTTT.